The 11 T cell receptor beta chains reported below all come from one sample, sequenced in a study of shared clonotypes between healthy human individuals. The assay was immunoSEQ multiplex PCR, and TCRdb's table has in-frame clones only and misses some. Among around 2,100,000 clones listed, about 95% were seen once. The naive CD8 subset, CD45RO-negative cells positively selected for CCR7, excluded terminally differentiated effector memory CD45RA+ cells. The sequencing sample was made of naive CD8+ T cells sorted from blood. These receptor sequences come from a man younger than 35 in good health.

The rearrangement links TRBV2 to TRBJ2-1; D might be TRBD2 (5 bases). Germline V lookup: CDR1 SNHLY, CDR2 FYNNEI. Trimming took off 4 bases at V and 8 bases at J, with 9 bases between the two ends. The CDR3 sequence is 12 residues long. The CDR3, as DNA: TGTGCCAGCAGTGGCCGGCGGGATGAGCAGTTCTTC. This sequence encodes CASSGRRDEQFF.

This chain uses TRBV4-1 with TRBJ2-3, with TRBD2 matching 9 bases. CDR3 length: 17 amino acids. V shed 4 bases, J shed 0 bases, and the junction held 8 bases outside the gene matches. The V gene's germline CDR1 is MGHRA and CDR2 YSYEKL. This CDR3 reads CASSRTTSGLSTDTQYF. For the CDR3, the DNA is TGCGCCAGCAGCCGAACGACTAGCGGCCTTAGCACAGATACGCAGTATTTT.

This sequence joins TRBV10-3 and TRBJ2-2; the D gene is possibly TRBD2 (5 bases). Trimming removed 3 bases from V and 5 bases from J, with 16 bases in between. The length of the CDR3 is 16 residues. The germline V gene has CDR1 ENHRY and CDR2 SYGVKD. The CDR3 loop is CAISELEGRRTGELFF. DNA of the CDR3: TGTGCCATCAGTGAACTAGAAGGTCGACGGACCGGGGAGCTGTTTTTT.

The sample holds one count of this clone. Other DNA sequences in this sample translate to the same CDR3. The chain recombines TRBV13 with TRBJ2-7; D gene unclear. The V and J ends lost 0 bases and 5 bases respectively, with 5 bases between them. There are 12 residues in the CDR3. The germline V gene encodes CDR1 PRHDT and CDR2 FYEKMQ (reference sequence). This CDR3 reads CASSLGGNEQYF. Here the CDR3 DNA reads TGTGCCAGCAGCTTAGGAGGGAACGAGCAGTACTTC. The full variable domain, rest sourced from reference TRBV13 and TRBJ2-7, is AAGVIQSPRHLIKEKRETATLKCYPIPRHDTVYWYQQGPGQDPQFLISFYEKMQSDKGSIPDRFSAQQFSDYHSELNMSSLELGDSALYFCASSLGGNEQYFGPGTRLTVT.

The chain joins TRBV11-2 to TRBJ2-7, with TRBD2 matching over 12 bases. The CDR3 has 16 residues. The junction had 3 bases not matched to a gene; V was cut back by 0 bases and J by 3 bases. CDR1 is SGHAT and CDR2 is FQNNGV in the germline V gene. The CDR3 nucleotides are TGTGCCAGCAGCTTAGACACTAGCGGGAGGTTCTACGAGCAGTACTTC. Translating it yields CASSLDTSGRFYEQYF.

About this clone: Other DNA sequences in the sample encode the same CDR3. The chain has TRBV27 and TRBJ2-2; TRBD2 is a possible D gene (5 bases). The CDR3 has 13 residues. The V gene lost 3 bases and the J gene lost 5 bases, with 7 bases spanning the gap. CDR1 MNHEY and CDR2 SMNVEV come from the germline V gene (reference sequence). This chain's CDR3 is CASSFRDTGELFF. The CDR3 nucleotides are TGTGCCAGCAGTTTCCGGGATACCGGGGAGCTGTTTTTT.

The CDR3 DNA reads as TGTGCCAGCAGTTCCCAGGGGCCAATCTATAATTCACCCCTCCACTTT. This sequence encodes CASSSQGPIYNSPLHF. This chain connects TRBV27 to TRBJ1-6, with D perhaps TRBD1 (6 bases). The CDR3 is 16 residues long. Germline V gene data show CDR1 as MNHEY and CDR2 as SMNVEV (reference sequence). The V gene lost 4 bases and the J gene lost 3 bases, with 13 bases spanning the gap.

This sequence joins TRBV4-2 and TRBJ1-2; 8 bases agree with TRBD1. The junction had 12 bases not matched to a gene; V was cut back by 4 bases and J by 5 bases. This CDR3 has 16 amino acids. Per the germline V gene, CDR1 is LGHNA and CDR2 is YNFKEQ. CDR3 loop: CASSRLTGDNGYGYTF. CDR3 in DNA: TGTGCCAGCAGCCGGCTGACAGGGGACAACGGTTATGGCTACACCTTC.

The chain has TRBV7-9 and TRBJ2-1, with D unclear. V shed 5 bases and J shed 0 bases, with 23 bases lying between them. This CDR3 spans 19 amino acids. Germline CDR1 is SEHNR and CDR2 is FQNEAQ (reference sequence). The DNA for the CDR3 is TGTGCCAGCAGCCTCCACAATTCCATCGGGCCCGGCTCCTACAATGAGCAGTTCTTC. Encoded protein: CASSLHNSIGPGSYNEQFF.

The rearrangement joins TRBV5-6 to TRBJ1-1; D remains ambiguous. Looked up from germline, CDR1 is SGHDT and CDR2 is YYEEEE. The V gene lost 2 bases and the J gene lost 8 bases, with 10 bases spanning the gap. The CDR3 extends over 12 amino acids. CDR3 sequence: CASSFLGREAFF. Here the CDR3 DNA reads TGTGCCAGCAGCTTTCTCGGACGGGAAGCTTTCTTT.

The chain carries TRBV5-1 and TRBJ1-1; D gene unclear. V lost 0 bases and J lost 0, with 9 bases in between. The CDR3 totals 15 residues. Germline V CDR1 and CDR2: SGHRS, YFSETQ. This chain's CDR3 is CASSLEGYVNTEAFF. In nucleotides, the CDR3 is TGCGCCAGCAGCTTGGAGGGATATGTGAACACTGAAGCTTTCTTT.